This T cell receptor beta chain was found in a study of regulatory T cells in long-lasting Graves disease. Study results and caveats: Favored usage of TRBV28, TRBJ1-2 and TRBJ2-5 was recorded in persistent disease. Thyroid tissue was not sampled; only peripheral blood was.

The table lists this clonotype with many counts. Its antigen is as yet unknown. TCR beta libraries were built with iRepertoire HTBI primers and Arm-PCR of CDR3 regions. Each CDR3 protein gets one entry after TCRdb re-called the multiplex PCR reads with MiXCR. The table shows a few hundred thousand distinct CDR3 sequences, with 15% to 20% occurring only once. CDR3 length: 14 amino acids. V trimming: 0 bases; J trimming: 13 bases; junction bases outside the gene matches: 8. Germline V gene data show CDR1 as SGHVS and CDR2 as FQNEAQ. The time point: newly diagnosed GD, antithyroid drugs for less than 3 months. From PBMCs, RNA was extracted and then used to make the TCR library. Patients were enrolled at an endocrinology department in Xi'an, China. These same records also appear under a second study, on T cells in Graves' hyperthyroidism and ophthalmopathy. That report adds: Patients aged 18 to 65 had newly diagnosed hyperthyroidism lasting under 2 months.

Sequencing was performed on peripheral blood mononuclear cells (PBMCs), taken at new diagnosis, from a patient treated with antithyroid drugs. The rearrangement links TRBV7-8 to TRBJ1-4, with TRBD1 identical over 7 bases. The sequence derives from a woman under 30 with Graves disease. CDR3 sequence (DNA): TGTGCCAGCAGCTTAGCGGACAGGCCTAGGGGACTGTTTTTT. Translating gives CASSLADRPRGLFF.